This T cell receptor (beta chain) was captured by sequencing in a study of blood T cell repertoires in COVID-19. Data came from immunoSEQ multiplex PCR; TCRdb stores just in-frame clones and leaves some out. The sample records over 100,000 clones, 70% to 90% being singletons. This clone was detected only a few times. What was sequenced was peripheral blood. This receptor was obtained from a man aged 35 to 55 with acute or convalescent COVID-19.

CDR3 sequence: CASSELGRDTQYF. The CDR3 DNA reads TGCGCCAGCAGTGAACTAGGGCGGGATACGCAGTATTTT. This sequence joins TRBV10-1 and TRBJ2-3, with D possibly being TRBD2 (5 bases). Germline loops: CDR1 WNHNN, CDR2 SYGVQD (reference sequence). CDR3 size: 13 residues. Trimming took 3 bases from V and 6 from J, leaving 10 bases between them.